Listed below are T cell receptor beta chains from one sample, sequenced in a study of blood T cell repertoires in COVID-19. The data were produced by immunoSEQ multiplex PCR, yet TCRdb's version contains in-frame clones alone and is incomplete. The profile covers more than 150,000 clones, with 84% appearing a single time and roughly 15% taken by the ten largest. What was sequenced was peripheral blood. All receptors derive from a man aged 18 to 29 with active or convalescent COVID-19. Each CDR3 is given with its conserved first and last residue. Fields, in order: J gene, D gene, V gene, clone size, CDR3 length, CDR3 protein, CDR3 DNA. D genes are given only for firm matches. Clone size is stated in some rows and not others, as once, few, many or a class when expanded.

>TRBJ2-7|TRBD1|TRBV18|NA|14
CASSSGQGNYEQYF
TGTGCCAGCTCATCGGGACAGGGAAACTACGAGCAGTACTTC
>TRBJ1-2|NA|TRBV5-6|few|16
CASSLVSLRGKDGYTF
TGTGCCAGCAGCTTGGTATCCTTAAGGGGGAAAGATGGCTACACCTTC
>TRBJ1-1|NA|TRBV7-9|NA|13
CASREYIYTEAFF
TGTGCCAGCAGAGAGTATATATACACTGAAGCTTTCTTT
>TRBJ2-2|NA|TRBV19|NA|15
CASSSGRRNTGELFF
TGTGCCAGTAGCTCAGGCAGACGGAACACCGGGGAGCTGTTTTTT
>TRBJ1-1|TRBD1|TRBV10-1|NA|15
CASSETTGLNTEAFF
TGCGCCAGCAGTGAGACGACAGGGCTAAACACTGAAGCTTTCTTT
>TRBJ1-1|TRBD1|TRBV6-6|few|14
CASRVGTGEPEAFF
TGTGCCAGCAGGGTCGGCACAGGGGAACCTGAAGCTTTCTTT
>TRBJ2-1|TRBD2|TRBV3-1/TRBV3-2|NA|18
CASSQDWGLAGWRDEQFF
TGTGCCAGCAGCCAAGATTGGGGGCTAGCGGGGTGGAGGGATGAGCAGTTCTTC
>TRBJ2-7|NA|TRBV6-2/TRBV6-3|NA|14
CASSYQTGAYEQYF
TGTGCCAGCAGTTACCAGACAGGCGCGTACGAGCAGTACTTC
>TRBJ2-2|TRBD1|TRBV2|NA|15
CASSRNRGDTGELFF
TGTGCCAGCAGCCGCAACAGGGGGGACACCGGGGAGCTGTTTTTT
>TRBJ2-2|TRBD2|TRBV15|NA|17
CATSGPSGRAATGELFF
TGTGCCACCAGCGGGCCTAGCGGGAGGGCGGCCACCGGGGAGCTGTTTTTT
>TRBJ1-2|NA|TRBV11-2|NA|14
CASSSQSGVYGYTF
TGTGCCAGCAGCTCCCAGAGCGGAGTCTATGGCTACACCTTC
>TRBJ1-4|NA|TRBV5-6|NA|15
CASSTSTAANEKLFF
TGTGCCAGCAGCACTTCGACAGCCGCTAATGAAAAACTGTTTTTT
>TRBJ2-3|TRBD1|TRBV5-1|NA|15
CASSPDRGRTDTQYF
TGCGCCAGCAGCCCCGACAGGGGGAGGACAGATACGCAGTATTTT
>TRBJ2-3|TRBD2|TRBV5-6|NA|19
CASSNTGTRGSYGTDTQYF
TGTGCCAGCAGCAACACAGGGACTAGGGGTTCCTATGGCACAGATACGCAGTATTTT
>TRBJ1-6|NA|TRBV3-1/TRBV3-2|few|17
CASSQDLGTGYNSPLHF
TGTGCCAGCAGCCAAGATCTTGGGACTGGCTATAATTCACCCCTCCACTTT
>TRBJ2-1|NA|TRBV3-1/TRBV3-2|NA|15
CASSQLTLSYNEQFF
TGTGCCAGCAGCCAACTCACACTATCCTACAATGAGCAGTTCTTC
>TRBJ2-7|NA|TRBV2|NA|12
CASSLGIYEQYF
TGTGCCAGCAGTCTAGGTATCTACGAGCAGTACTTC
>TRBJ2-7|TRBD1|TRBV12-3/TRBV12-4|NA|13
CASSRQGEDEQYF
TGTGCCAGCAGTCGACAGGGAGAGGACGAGCAGTACTTC
>TRBJ2-1|TRBD2|TRBV6-1|NA|16
CASSEMWGGSYNEQFF
TGTGCCAGCAGTGAAATGTGGGGGGGCTCCTACAATGAGCAGTTCTTC
>TRBJ2-7|NA|TRBV7-8|NA|14
CASSHRDTLYEQYF
TGTGCCAGCAGCCACCGGGACACCCTCTACGAGCAGTACTTC
>TRBJ1-3|NA|TRBV12-3/TRBV12-4|NA|12
CASSQSGNTIYF
TGTGCCAGCAGCCAATCTGGAAACACCATATATTTT
>TRBJ1-2|TRBD1|TRBV7-2|NA|15
CASSSLPTGTYGYTF
TGTGCCAGCAGCTCGCTACCGACAGGGACCTATGGCTACACCTTC
>TRBJ2-3|TRBD1|TRBV9|once|14
CASSWTGGTDTQYF
TGTGCCAGCAGCTGGACAGGGGGCACAGATACGCAGTATTTT
>TRBJ1-1|NA|TRBV10-1|few|16
CASSPAGAQPGTEAFF
TGCGCCAGCAGCCCTGCAGGGGCTCAACCGGGCACTGAAGCTTTCTTT
>TRBJ1-2|NA|TRBV3-1/TRBV3-2|NA|14
CASSQDSRVDGYTF
TGTGCCAGCAGCCAAGATAGCAGGGTGGATGGCTACACCTTC
>TRBJ2-1|NA|TRBV7-3|NA|13
CASSSDSDNEQFF
TGTGCCAGCAGCTCGGACAGCGACAATGAGCAGTTCTTC
>TRBJ2-5|TRBD2|TRBV4-3|NA|15
CASSQDVAGWETQYF
TGCGCCAGCAGCCAAGATGTAGCGGGCTGGGAGACCCAGTACTTC
>TRBJ2-3|NA|TRBV12-3/TRBV12-4|NA|12
CASSPSTDTQYF
TGTGCCAGCAGCCCTAGCACAGATACGCAGTATTTT
>TRBJ2-1|TRBD2|TRBV11-3|once|15
CASSLGLAGYNEQFF
TGTGCCAGCAGCTTGGGACTAGCGGGCTACAATGAGCAGTTCTTC
>TRBJ1-1|NA|TRBV2|NA|14
CASSEGRVVAEAFF
TGTGCCAGCAGTGAGGGCAGGGTGGTCGCTGAAGCTTTCTTT
>TRBJ2-7|TRBD1|TRBV11-2|NA|15
CASSRGGTGEWEQYF
TGTGCCAGCAGCCGCGGTGGGACAGGGGAGTGGGAGCAGTACTTC
>TRBJ1-5|NA|TRBV5-1|NA|14
CASSQGLGNQPQHF
TGCGCCAGCAGCCAGGGTTTAGGCAATCAGCCCCAGCATTTT
>TRBJ1-1|NA|TRBV19|NA|15
CASMHQGRLNTEAFF
TGTGCCAGTATGCACCAGGGCCGATTGAACACTGAAGCTTTCTTT
>TRBJ1-5|TRBD1|TRBV24-1|NA|17
CAIQDRGETYSNQPQHF
TGTGCCATCCAGGACAGGGGTGAAACTTATAGCAATCAGCCCCAGCATTTT
>TRBJ2-3|NA|TRBV13|NA|16
CASSHPGRGVGDTQYF
TGTGCCAGCAGCCATCCGGGACGCGGGGTAGGAGATACGCAGTATTTT
>TRBJ1-2|NA|TRBV28|NA|12
CASGGGWRGYTF
TGTGCCAGCGGTGGGGGGTGGAGAGGATACACCTTC
>TRBJ2-1|NA|TRBV6-5|NA|15
CASRQTGQYYNEQFF
TGTGCCAGCAGACAGACAGGACAGTACTACAATGAGCAGTTCTTC